Each of the 29 T cell receptor beta chains below was sequenced from the same sample in a study of blood T cell repertoires in COVID-19. Clones were read by immunoSEQ multiplex PCR, and TCRdb kept only the in-frame ones, dropping some. The sample carries fewer than 200,000 clones, approximately 84% recorded once. Sequenced input: peripheral blood. The receptors come from a middle-aged man who had recovered from COVID-19.

The gene calls are TRBV5-5 and TRBJ2-7, with D possibly TRBD2 on 5 matching bases. Germline values: CDR1 SGHKS, CDR2 YYEKEE (reference sequence). The CDR3 sequence is 15 residues long. The V gene lost 4 bases and the J gene lost 0 bases, with 14 bases spanning the gap. The CDR3 DNA is TGTGCCAGCAGCCTATACCCTGGAGGCTCCTACGAGCAGTACTTC. This gives the protein CASSLYPGGSYEQYF.

V gene TRBV5-1 combines with J gene TRBJ1-2; D is undetermined. The V gene lost 5 bases and the J gene lost 1 base, with 6 bases spanning the gap. In germline, CDR1 is SGHRS, CDR2 YFSETQ. The CDR3 spans 12 residues. The chain's CDR3 is CASRNGNYGYTF. CDR3 nucleotides: TGCGCCAGCAGGAACGGTAACTATGGCTACACCTTC.

The rearrangement joins TRBV28 to TRBJ2-6; tentative D call: TRBD2 (6 bases). The germline CDR1 and CDR2 sequences are MDHEN and SYDVKM. V dropped 3 bases and J dropped 4 bases, with 10 bases sitting between them. The CDR3 is made up of 15 amino acids. The CDR3 sequence: CASSFGGTGANVLTF. The DNA for the CDR3 is TGTGCCAGCAGTTTTGGGGGGACGGGGGCCAACGTCCTGACTTTC.

The chain is built from TRBV12-1 and TRBJ2-5; the table assigns TRBD2, which was not confirmed against the DNA. TRBV12-1 is a pseudogene locus. The CDR3 is 14 amino acids. The CDR3 DNA follows: TGTGCCAGCAGCTCCGGCGGCCGGGGAGAGACCCAGTACTTC. It is translated as CASSSGGRGETQYF.

The chain carries TRBV27 and TRBJ2-5; D not resolved. Germline lookup yields CDR1 MNHEY and CDR2 SMNVEV (reference sequence). Trimming pared 2 bases from V and 5 bases from J, leaving 9 bases between. The CDR3 consists of 13 residues. This CDR3 reads CASSLRGRETQYF. DNA of the CDR3: TGTGCCAGCAGTTTACGAGGAAGGGAGACCCAGTACTTC.

The chain has TRBV11-2 and TRBJ2-2; 7 bases match TRBD2. Looked up from germline, CDR1 is SGHAT and CDR2 is FQNNGV. The CDR3 is made up of 17 amino acids. Trimming removed 1 base from V and 1 base from J; junction bases left unmatched: 6. The CDR3 bases are TGTGCCAGCAGCTTAGGGGTACTAGCGAAGAACACCGGGGAGCTGTTTTTT. It yields the protein CASSLGVLAKNTGELFF. The entire variable domain, with the rest obtained from reference TRBV11-2 and TRBJ2-2, is as follows: EAGVAQSPRYKIIEKRQSVAFWCNPISGHATLYWYQQILGQGPKLLIQFQNNGVVDDSQLPKDRFSAERLKGVDSTLKIQPAKLEDSAVYLCASSLGVLAKNTGELFFGEGSRLTVL.

The J gene is TRBJ1-2, the V gene TRBV10-3; D remains unclear. The CDR3 has 12 amino acids. Germline lookup yields CDR1 ENHRY and CDR2 SYGVKD. Trimming pared 8 bases from V and 8 bases from J, leaving 15 bases between. In DNA form, the CDR3 reads TGTGCCATCTGGAGTGGAGAGCGGGGCTACACCTTC. It is translated as CAIWSGERGYTF.

The chain's CDR3 is CASSQSRTGLEGYTF. The CDR3 DNA is TGTGCCAGCAGCCAATCCAGGACAGGTTTGGAGGGCTACACCTTC. This chain connects TRBV3-1 (or the pseudogene TRBV3-2) to TRBJ1-2; 7 nucleotides agree with TRBD1. V shed 2 bases, J shed 8 bases, and the junction held 11 bases outside the gene matches. CDR1 LGHDT and CDR2 YNNKEL come from the germline V gene (reference sequence). This CDR3 has 15 amino acids.

The chain combines TRBV30 with TRBJ1-6; D is unresolved. V lost 0 bases, J lost 9 bases, and 12 bases lay in between. The CDR3 extends over 14 amino acids. Germline V lookup: CDR1 GTSNPN, CDR2 SVGIG (reference sequence). The chain's CDR3 is CAWSVPPGVSPLHF. CDR3 in DNA: TGTGCCTGGAGTGTACCTCCCGGGGTTTCACCCCTCCACTTT.

The chain combines TRBV19 with TRBJ1-4; D ambiguous. Germline lookup yields CDR1 LNHDA and CDR2 SQIVND (reference sequence). The CDR3 is 14 residues long. The ends were cut back, 0 bases at V and 6 bases at J, with 8 bases in the middle. CDR3 bases: TGTGCCAGTAGTATAGATGGGAGGGATGAAAAACTGTTTTTT. It is translated as CASSIDGRDEKLFF. The variable domain in full, completed from reference TRBV19 and TRBJ1-4, reads DGGITQSPKYLFRKEGQNVTLSCEQNLNHDAMYWYRQDPGQGLRLIYYSQIVNDFQKGDIAEGYSVSREKKESFPLTVTSAQKNPTAFYLCASSIDGRDEKLFFGSGTQLSVL.

The V gene is TRBV5-5, the J gene TRBJ1-1, with 11 bases matching TRBD1. From germline, CDR1 is SGHKS and CDR2 YYEKEE (reference sequence). The CDR3 has 15 amino acids. V shed 5 bases, J shed 5 bases, and the junction held 8 bases outside the gene matches. The CDR3 loop is CASSFRGDRGTEAFF. Here the CDR3 DNA reads TGTGCCAGCAGTTTTCGAGGGGACAGGGGGACTGAAGCTTTCTTT.

V and J are TRBV11-2 and TRBJ2-2; possible D gene TRBD2, 7 bases. Per germline, CDR1 SGHAT and CDR2 FQNNGV. This CDR3 spans 15 amino acids. Trimming removed 1 base at V and 3 bases at J, with 9 bases between. The CDR3 coding sequence is TGTGCCAGCAGCTTAGCGGGGGGCGACACCGGGGAGCTGTTTTTT. Translation: CASSLAGGDTGELFF.

The rearrangement links TRBV28 to TRBJ1-5; 9 bases are a match to TRBD1. Germline assignment: CDR1 MDHEN and CDR2 SYDVKM. V lost 4 bases to trimming and J lost 3 bases; unmatched junction nucleotides: 10. This CDR3 contains 17 residues. This CDR3 is CASSSTGTGTYNQPQHF. CDR3 DNA sequence: TGTGCCAGCAGTTCCACTGGGACAGGGACCTACAATCAGCCCCAGCATTTT. The whole variable domain, filled in from reference TRBV28 and TRBJ1-5, reads DVKVTQSSRYLVKRTGEKVFLECVQDMDHENMFWYRQDPGLGLRLIYFSYDVKMKEKGDIPEGYSVSREKKERFSLILESASTNQTSMYLCASSSTGTGTYNQPQHFGDGTRLSIL.

In its sample, this clone was seen once. DNA of the CDR3: TGTGCCAGCAGTTTATATAGACACCCTGGCTACACCTTC. Its protein is CASSLYRHPGYTF. The chain has TRBV27 and TRBJ1-2; no clear D gene. Germline lookup yields CDR1 MNHEY and CDR2 SMNVEV (reference sequence). Trimming removed 1 base at V and 7 bases at J, with 10 bases between. The CDR3 extends over 13 amino acids.

This chain joins TRBV27 and TRBJ1-2; D may be TRBD1 (6 bases). V gave up 4 bases and J gave up 5 bases, with 8 bases separating them. The CDR3 is 12 residues long. CDR1 and CDR2 from the germline V gene are MNHEY and SMNVEV (reference sequence). CDR3 sequence reads: CASSSTGYGYTF. The CDR3 bases are TGTGCCAGCAGTTCTACAGGGTATGGCTACACCTTC.

The chain joins TRBV7-2 to TRBJ2-3; weak D call: TRBD1 (6 bases). Per the germline V gene, CDR1 is SGHTA and CDR2 is FQGNSA. V lost 2 bases, J lost 10 bases, and 16 bases lay in between. This CDR3 region has 14 residues. The CDR3 region has the DNA TGTGCCAGCAGCTTAAATATGGGGGCTACGGCGCAGTATTTT. Translated, it gives CASSLNMGATAQYF. Full variable domain (remainder filled in from reference TRBV7-2 and TRBJ2-3): GAGVSQSPSNKVTEKGKDVELRCDPISGHTALYWYRQSLGQGLEFLIYFQGNSAPDKSGLPSDRFSAERTGGSVSTLTIQRTQQEDSAVYLCASSLNMGATAQYFGPGTRLTVL.

V and J are TRBV4-3 and TRBJ2-7; 8 bases are a match to TRBD1. Germline V gene lookup returns CDR1 LGHNA and CDR2 YSLEER. The CDR3 consists of 19 residues. The J segment lost 3 bases and the V segment lost 0 bases, leaving 16 bases of the junction unmatched. The CDR3: CASSQDWRDRYQVGYEQYF. In DNA form, the CDR3 reads TGCGCCAGCAGCCAAGATTGGCGGGACAGGTACCAAGTGGGCTACGAGCAGTACTTC.

The genes are TRBV5-1 and TRBJ1-4; possibly TRBD1 for D (6 bases). CDR3 size: 15 residues. CDR1 is SGHRS and CDR2 is YFSETQ in the germline V gene. Trimming left V 3 bases short and J 1 base short, with 10 bases between. The CDR3 region is CASSSETGTNEKLFF. CDR3 coding DNA: TGCGCCAGCAGCTCGGAGACAGGAACTAATGAAAAACTGTTTTTT.

This chain uses TRBV19 with TRBJ1-4, with TRBD1 matching 9 bases. The germline V gene encodes CDR1 LNHDA and CDR2 SQIVND (reference sequence). This CDR3 contains 15 residues. V shed 3 bases, J shed 5 bases, and the junction held 4 bases outside the gene matches. Written as DNA, the CDR3 is TGTGCCAGTAGTATCGCGGACAGGGGAAATGAAAAACTGTTTTTT. This codes for CASSIADRGNEKLFF.

About this clone: At the DNA level, this CDR3 is encoded by other sequences in the same sample as well. V gene TRBV12-3 or TRBV12-4 combines with J gene TRBJ2-1; D is unclear. The CDR3 contains 11 residues. Between the trimmed V and J ends, which lost 6 bases and 7 bases, there was a span of 7 bases. The CDR3 bases are TGTGCCAGCAGCTCACGGAATGAGCAGTTCTTC. Protein sequence: CASSSRNEQFF.

The rearrangement uses TRBV18 and TRBJ1-3; the match to TRBD1 covers 7 bases. V was pared by 5 bases and J by 0 bases, with 10 bases of the junction left unmatched. CDR1 and CDR2 (germline): KGHSH, LQKENI. This CDR3 is 17 amino acids long. The chain's CDR3 is CASSSKGQLFSGNTIYF. In DNA, the CDR3 is TGTGCCAGCTCATCAAAGGGACAGCTTTTCTCTGGAAACACCATATATTTT.

The rearrangement uses TRBV7-2 and TRBJ1-2; TRBD1 aligns across 8 bases. The CDR3 has 15 residues. The germline gives CDR1 SGHTA, CDR2 FQGNSA. With V trimmed by 1 base and J by 8 bases, 9 bases remained unmatched. CDR3 loop: CASSLVGQGGYGYTF. CDR3 nucleotides: TGTGCCAGCAGCTTAGTAGGACAGGGTGGGTACGGCTACACCTTC. Looking up the rest from reference TRBV7-2 and TRBJ1-2 gives the full variable domain: GAGVSQSPSNKVTEKGKDVELRCDPISGHTALYWYRQSLGQGLEFLIYFQGNSAPDKSGLPSDRFSAERTGGSVSTLTIQRTQQEDSAVYLCASSLVGQGGYGYTFGSGTRLTVV.

The chain employs TRBV4-3 and TRBJ2-3, with TRBD2 matching over 11 bases. CDR1 is LGHNA, CDR2 YSLEER, per germline. The junction had 4 bases not matched to a gene; V was cut back by 1 base and J by 7 bases. This CDR3 is built from 15 residues. The CDR3 spells CASSQVAGGPHTQYF. The CDR3 DNA is TGCGCCAGCAGCCAAGTAGCGGGGGGGCCGCATACGCAGTATTTT.

This clone turned up a few times. This sequence may be a read error, since a much larger clone differs from it by one base. This CDR3 is CASIRNTEAFF. Here the CDR3 DNA reads TGTGCCAGCATCCGGAACACTGAAGCTTTCTTT. The chain recombines TRBV2 with TRBJ1-1, with D unresolved. The CDR3 spans 11 residues. V was cut by 7 bases and J by 1 base, with 4 bases left in between. Germline CDR1 SNHLY, CDR2 FYNNEI.

This clone came up once. The V call is TRBV5-1, the J call TRBJ2-1; 9 nucleotides align to TRBD1. V lost 8 bases and J lost 8; bases outside the gene matches: 8. The CDR3 is made up of 13 amino acids. Germline V gives CDR1 SGHRS, CDR2 YFSETQ. CDR3 region: CASAPGQGDEQFF. CDR3 DNA sequence: TGCGCCAGTGCCCCGGGACAGGGAGATGAGCAGTTCTTC.

V and J are TRBV11-3 and TRBJ2-5, with 11 bases matching TRBD2. From germline, CDR1 is SGHNT and CDR2 YENEEA. V lost 5 bases, J lost 3 bases, and 5 bases stayed unmatched. The CDR3 has 15 amino acids. CDR3 DNA: TGTGCCAGCAGCCTTAGCGGGGGGGCGAAAGAGACCCAGTACTTC. As protein: CASSLSGGAKETQYF.

The J gene is TRBJ1-5, the V gene TRBV30; D is unclear. The CDR3 totals 14 residues. In germline, CDR1 is GTSNPN, CDR2 SVGIG (reference sequence). Trimming pared 0 bases from V and 7 bases from J, leaving 13 bases between. CDR3 sequence (DNA): TGTGCCTGGAGTGTGACGAGTTCGGGACAGCCCCAGCATTTT. Translated: CAWSVTSSGQPQHF.

This chain uses TRBV7-2 with TRBJ2-7, with TRBD2 matching over 8 bases. The ends lost 1 base at V and 0 bases at J; junction bases unmatched: 2. The CDR3 runs 15 residues. Looked up from germline, CDR1 is SGHTA and CDR2 is FQGNSA. Written as DNA, the CDR3 is TGTGCCAGCAGCTTAGGGACTAGCAGCTCCTACGAGCAGTACTTC. It yields the protein CASSLGTSSSYEQYF.

A single count supports this clone. The chain joins TRBV11-3 to TRBJ2-5, with 11 bases identical to TRBD2. The ends lost 1 base at V and 3 bases at J; junction bases unmatched: 4. From germline, CDR1 is SGHNT and CDR2 YENEEA. The CDR3 extends over 16 amino acids. CDR3 sequence: CASSLVALAGEETQYF. DNA of the CDR3: TGTGCCAGCAGCTTAGTAGCACTAGCGGGGGAAGAGACCCAGTACTTC.